A single sample is the source of the 25 T cell receptor beta chains below, sequenced in a study of technical replicates of blood from a handful of donors. Only in-frame clones appear in the TCRdb table, and some are missing; sequencing was by immunoSEQ multiplex PCR. The sample shows fewer than 90,000 clones, around 94% of them seen only once. Sequenced sample: T cells isolated from PBMCs. Receptor source: a human donor in good health.

The chain carries TRBV10-1 and TRBJ1-1; D not certain. V lost 0 bases, J lost 1 base, and 12 bases lay in between. This CDR3 comprises 16 residues. Germline CDR1 is WNHNN and CDR2 is SYGVQD (reference sequence). CDR3 bases: TGCGCCAGCAGTGAGTCCAAGGAGACGGGGAACACTGAAGCTTTCTTT. This sequence encodes CASSESKETGNTEAFF.

The chain employs TRBV19 and TRBJ1-4, with 9 bases identical to TRBD1. Germline CDR1 reads LNHDA; CDR2 reads SQIVND (reference sequence). V shed 6 bases, J shed 6 bases, and the junction held 11 bases outside the gene matches. The CDR3 totals 16 residues. The CDR3 nucleotides are TGTGCCAGTAGAAACGGGCACTGGGACAGGGATGAAAAACTGTTTTTT. It translates to CASRNGHWDRDEKLFF.

The gene calls are TRBV27 and TRBJ2-7; 8 positions agree with TRBD2. Germline trimming cut 2 bases from V and 5 bases from J; bases unmatched to any gene: 5. CDR1 is MNHEY and CDR2 is SMNVEV in the germline V gene (reference sequence). The CDR3 is 14 amino acids. CDR3 sequence (DNA): TGTGCCAGCAGTTTAATCGCGGGAGGAAACGAGCAGTACTTC. Protein sequence: CASSLIAGGNEQYF.

The chain employs TRBV10-3 and TRBJ2-1, with 10 bases aligning to TRBD2. Germline lookup yields CDR1 ENHRY and CDR2 SYGVKD. V dropped 8 bases and J dropped 5; count of bases not matched to a gene: 3. The length of the CDR3 is 13 residues. Here the CDR3 reads CAIGLAENNEQFF. The CDR3 DNA is TGTGCCATCGGACTAGCGGAGAACAATGAGCAGTTCTTC.

The chain joins TRBV7-3 to TRBJ2-2, with 8 bases matching TRBD2. V was pared by 5 bases and J by 4 bases, with 0 bases of the junction left unmatched. The CDR3 spans 13 residues. The germline gives CDR1 SGHTA, CDR2 FQGTGA. CDR3: CASSGTSTGELFF. CDR3 coding DNA: TGTGCCAGCAGCGGGACTAGCACCGGGGAGCTGTTTTTT.

This chain joins TRBV4-3 and TRBJ2-7, with 14 nucleotides matching TRBD2. The V gene's germline CDR1 is LGHNA and CDR2 YSLEER. This CDR3 is 17 amino acids long. The junction had 9 bases not matched to a gene; V was cut back by 4 bases and J by 4 bases. The CDR3, as DNA: TGCGCCAGCAGCCGACAACCGGGACTAGCGGGAGTTTACGAGCAGTACTTC. Translating it yields CASSRQPGLAGVYEQYF.

The genes are TRBV13 and TRBJ2-1, with D hard to call. The germline V and J ends were trimmed by 5 bases and 4 bases, with 3 bases remaining between them. This CDR3 has 11 residues. Germline CDR1 reads PRHDT; CDR2 reads FYEKMQ (reference sequence). The CDR3 DNA follows: TGTGCCAGCAGCGAGTACAATGAGCAGTTCTTC. Amino acids: CASSEYNEQFF.

This chain joins TRBV28 and TRBJ2-7; TRBD1 might be the D (5 bases). The germline CDR1 and CDR2 sequences are MDHEN and SYDVKM. CDR3 size: 15 residues. Trimming left V 3 bases short and J 3 bases short, with 15 bases between. The CDR3 spells CASSLRQLPLYEQYF. For the CDR3, the DNA is TGTGCCAGCAGTTTGCGACAGCTACCACTCTACGAGCAGTACTTC. Combining the CDR3 with reference TRBV28 and TRBJ2-7 gives the whole variable domain DVKVTQSSRYLVKRTGEKVFLECVQDMDHENMFWYRQDPGLGLRLIYFSYDVKMKEKGDIPEGYSVSREKKERFSLILESASTNQTSMYLCASSLRQLPLYEQYFGPGTRLTVT.

The chain has TRBV29-1 and TRBJ2-2; 8 bases are shared with TRBD2. The trim removed 3 bases at V and 4 bases at J, leaving 16 bases unmatched. The CDR3 runs 18 residues. CDR1 is SQVTM, CDR2 ANQGSEA, per germline. The CDR3 nucleotides are TGCAGCGTTGACTTGGGACTAGGTGTTCGAGGGAGCACCGGGGAGCTGTTTTTT. Translation gives CSVDLGLGVRGSTGELFF.

The chain employs TRBV5-1 and TRBJ1-2; D not resolved. CDR3 length equals 13 residues. Germline V lookup: CDR1 SGHRS, CDR2 YFSETQ. The V and J ends lost 0 bases and 6 bases respectively, with 9 bases between them. In DNA, the CDR3 is TGCGCCAGCAGCTTGGTGAGCAGCGATGGCTACACCTTC. It yields the protein CASSLVSSDGYTF. Together with reference TRBV5-1 and TRBJ1-2, the CDR3 gives the full variable domain: KAGVTQTPRYLIKTRGQQVTLSCSPISGHRSVSWYQQTPGQGLQFLFEYFSETQRNKGNFPGRFSGRQFSNSRSEMNVSTLELGDSALYLCASSLVSSDGYTFGSGTRLTVV.

This clone has just one count. The chain employs TRBV25-1 and TRBJ2-7; 7 bases are shared with TRBD1. Germline V CDR1 and CDR2: MGHDK, SYGVNS. V lost 5 bases, J lost 1 base, and 8 bases stayed unmatched. This CDR3 contains 15 residues. The CDR3 sequence is CASSPWGQLSYEQYF. The CDR3, as DNA: TGTGCCAGCAGTCCCTGGGGACAGTTGTCCTACGAGCAGTACTTC.

CDR3 DNA sequence: TGCGCCAGCAGCCAGGACAGGGAAGTAGATACGCAGTATTTT. Protein product: CASSQDREVDTQYF. The genes are TRBV4-3 and TRBJ2-3; TRBD1 matches 8 bases. V shed 3 bases and J 5 bases; nucleotides not matched to a gene: 4. Germline CDR1 is LGHNA and CDR2 is YSLEER. This CDR3 has 14 amino acids.

As for this clone: At one of its ends the junction is not consistent with the germline gene, which may arise from a read error. The chain couples TRBV14 to TRBJ2-7; D gene uncertain. There are 13 residues in the CDR3. Per germline, CDR1 SGHDN and CDR2 FVKESK. In DNA, the CDR3 is TGTGCCAGCAGCCAAGACATTCGCTACGTGCAGTACTTC. Its translation: CASSQDIRYVQYF.

V and J are TRBV7-2 and TRBJ2-1, with 10 bases matching TRBD2. The V gene end was trimmed by 4 bases and the J gene end by 9 bases; junction bases not matched to a gene: 6. Per the germline V gene, CDR1 is SGHTA and CDR2 is FQGNSA. The CDR3 has 14 amino acids. The CDR3 bases are TGTGCCAGCAGCTCTTGGACTAGCGGAGGTGAGCAGTTCTTC. This gives the protein CASSSWTSGGEQFF.

The rearrangement joins TRBV19 to TRBJ2-3, with a weak D call TRBD2 (6 bases). The V end was cut by 3 bases, the J end by 4 bases, with 23 bases between. Germline assignment: CDR1 LNHDA and CDR2 SQIVND (reference sequence). The CDR3 contains 18 residues. In DNA, the CDR3 is TGTGCCAGTAGTATGACAATTCTCGGAATCTCTAGCGCAGATACGCAGTATTTT. Amino acid sequence: CASSMTILGISSADTQYF.

CDR3 DNA: TGCGCCAGCAGTCAGGACAGTTACACAGATACGCAGTATTTT. This encodes CASSQDSYTDTQYF. The V and J genes are TRBV10-1 and TRBJ2-3, with TRBD1 as a possible D gene (6 bases). Germline V lookup: CDR1 WNHNN, CDR2 SYGVQD (reference sequence). CDR3 length equals 14 residues. Trimming stripped 5 bases from V and 2 bases from J, with 11 bases between.

This clone was observed once. The chain joins TRBV29-1 to TRBJ2-1; D unresolved. In germline, CDR1 is SQVTM, CDR2 ANQGSEA. V was trimmed by 7 bases and J by 0 bases, leaving 13 bases between them. This CDR3 region has 14 residues. The CDR3 reads CSGLGGSSYNEQFF. CDR3 bases: TGCAGCGGCCTAGGCGGCAGCTCCTACAATGAGCAGTTCTTC.

The CDR3 protein is CASSGGDYSYEQYF. The DNA for the CDR3 is TGTGCCAGCAGTGGAGGGGACTACTCCTACGAGCAGTACTTC. The genes are TRBV5-5 and TRBJ2-7; 7 bases line up with TRBD2. Looked up from germline, CDR1 is SGHKS and CDR2 is YYEKEE (reference sequence). The CDR3 has 14 amino acids. The V segment lost 5 bases and the J segment 0 bases; nucleotides outside the gene matches: 5.

The V gene is TRBV5-1, the J gene TRBJ2-1; 8 bases align to TRBD1. CDR1 and CDR2 from the germline V gene are SGHRS and YFSETQ. The CDR3 is 14 amino acids. J lost 5 bases, V lost 3 bases, and 4 bases had no gene match. CDR3 DNA: TGCGCCAGCAGCTGGGGACAGGCAGACAATGAGCAGTTCTTC. Protein product: CASSWGQADNEQFF. The complete variable domain, with remaining parts taken from reference TRBV5-1 and TRBJ2-1, reads KAGVTQTPRYLIKTRGQQVTLSCSPISGHRSVSWYQQTPGQGLQFLFEYFSETQRNKGNFPGRFSGRQFSNSRSEMNVSTLELGDSALYLCASSWGQADNEQFFGPGTRLTVL.

The CDR3 loop is CASSDGTATYGYTF. The CDR3 nucleotides read TGCGCCAGCAGTGACGGGACAGCCACCTATGGCTACACCTTC. V is TRBV10-1 and J is TRBJ1-2, with TRBD1 matching over 7 bases. This CDR3 region has 14 residues. The V segment lost 3 bases and the J segment 4 bases; nucleotides outside the gene matches: 5. CDR1 is WNHNN and CDR2 is SYGVQD in the germline V gene (reference sequence).

As DNA, the CDR3 is TGTGCCAGCAGCTCACTAGCGGGAGCCCACAATGAGCAGTTCTTC. This encodes CASSSLAGAHNEQFF. This chain joins TRBV7-2 and TRBJ2-1, with 11 bases identical to TRBD2. The CDR3 is 15 residues long. V lost 4 bases, J lost 5 bases, and 4 bases stayed unmatched. Per the germline V gene, CDR1 is SGHTA and CDR2 is FQGNSA.

The rearrangement links TRBV5-5 to TRBJ1-1; D not resolved. The CDR3 covers 11 residues. The V end was cut by 3 bases, the J end by 8 bases, with 8 bases between. CDR1 is SGHKS and CDR2 is YYEKEE in the germline V gene (reference sequence). The CDR3 protein is CASSSRLEAFF. CDR3 DNA sequence: TGTGCCAGCAGCTCCAGGTTGGAAGCTTTCTTT.

The rearrangement joins TRBV5-1 to TRBJ2-7, with 8 bases that match TRBD2. The germline gives CDR1 SGHRS, CDR2 YFSETQ. The CDR3 runs to 13 residues. Trimming cost V 4 bases and J 7 bases; bases outside gene matches: 7. The CDR3 region is CASSNGLAGEQYF. The CDR3, as DNA: TGCGCCAGCAGCAACGGACTAGCTGGGGAGCAGTACTTC.

The gene calls are TRBV9 and TRBJ2-6; D is unclear. The V and J ends lost 8 bases and 0 bases respectively, with 3 bases between them. The CDR3 runs to 12 residues. Germline-derived CDR1 and CDR2 are SGDLS and YYNGEE. The chain's CDR3 is CASLSGANVLTF. The CDR3 nucleotides are TGTGCCAGTCTCTCTGGGGCCAACGTCCTGACTTTC.

The chain employs TRBV7-9 and TRBJ1-4; 7 bases are a match to TRBD1. From germline, CDR1 is SEHNR and CDR2 FQNEAQ (reference sequence). The CDR3 has 14 amino acids. Trimming at V came to 4 bases and at J to 4 bases, leaving 3 bases not matched to a gene. The CDR3 DNA is TGTGCCAGCAGCTCCGGGACAGTTAATGAAAAACTGTTTTTT. This codes for CASSSGTVNEKLFF.